The source of this TCR beta chain is a study of cytomegalovirus exposure and HLA in healthy donors. As concerns this clone: What it binds is not known.

Amplification used 60 Vbeta primers and 13 Jbeta primers. Repertoires were generated with immunoSEQ multiplex PCR, while TCRdb's copy carries only in-frame clones and drops some. This table has roughly 100,000 clones, around four fifths appearing once. Notes on the study in general: The study had only CMV serostatus as immune exposure information.

The CDR3 is 17 residues long. Germline V lookup: CDR1 SGHTA, CDR2 FQGTGA. V shed 4 bases, J shed 5 bases, and the junction held 14 bases outside the gene matches. The sequence derives from a woman aged 40 to 50 in good health and CMV-seronegative. The gene calls are TRBV7-3 and TRBJ2-1; 7 positions agree with TRBD2. The sequenced material came from PBMCs. DNA for the CDR3: TGTGCCAGCAGCTCAACAAGGTGGGGGGGGTCTAACAATGAGCAGTTCTTC. It encodes CASSSTRWGGSNNEQFF.